Listed here are 15 T cell receptor beta chains from one sample, sequenced in a study of T cells in Graves' hyperthyroidism and ophthalmopathy. Authors of the study amplified TCR beta CDR3 regions from RNA transcripts. HTBI primers were used for first-round RT-PCR of the TCR CDR3. TCRdb fed the multiplex PCR reads into MiXCR, producing one record per CDR3 protein. The sample shows 500,000 to 650,000 distinct CDR3 sequences, about 14% of them seen only once. Sequences were obtained from blood. Source of these receptors: a woman in her forties or fifties with Graves' ophthalmopathy.

The V call is TRBV5-1, the J call TRBJ1-6; D ambiguous. The CDR3 loop spans 14 amino acids. Germline V gene data show CDR1 as SGHRS and CDR2 as YFSETQ. Trimming removed 1 base from V and 7 bases from J, with 9 bases in between. The CDR3 sequence is CASSLLSRNSPLHF. DNA of the CDR3: TGCGCCAGCAGCTTGCTTTCTAGGAATTCACCCCTCCACTTT.

J is TRBJ2-1 and V is TRBV28; D possibly corresponds to TRBD2 (6 bases). V lost 8 bases, J lost 15 bases, and 26 bases lay in between. Germline-derived CDR1 and CDR2 are MDHEN and SYDVKM. The CDR3 loop spans 14 amino acids. CDR3 nucleotides: TGTGCCAGCGGACTACACTCACTCCCCCCGGAGGGGTTCTTC. This sequence encodes CASGLHSLPPEGFF.

This clonotype was seen ten or more times. The rearrangement links TRBV6-2 or TRBV6-3 to TRBJ2-7; possibly TRBD1 for D (6 bases). The CDR3 runs 15 residues. Germline CDR1 MNHEY, CDR2 SVGEGT. Trimming stripped 7 bases from V and 7 bases from J, with 23 bases between. In DNA, the CDR3 is TGTGCCAGCACCAACTCAGCTGACAGGATTCGGGAGCAGTACTTC. It codes for CASTNSADRIREQYF.

V is TRBV6-1 and J is TRBJ2-2; D not certain. This CDR3 contains 16 residues. Germline CDR1 reads MNHNS; CDR2 reads SASEGT. Trimming shortened V by 8 bases and J by 0 bases, and 16 bases separated the two germline ends. The CDR3 DNA sequence: TGTGCCAGCTACCCAGAACGAAACGCGAACACCGGGGAGCTGTTTTTT. Protein: CASYPERNANTGELFF.

This clonotype was counted many times. A junction end diverges from the germline sequence, so it may reflect a read error. The chain carries TRBV5-1 and TRBJ2-1, with TRBD2 identical over 11 bases. This CDR3 has 15 amino acids. Per the germline V gene, CDR1 is SGHRS and CDR2 is YFSETQ. In DNA, the CDR3 is TGTGCCAGCAGCCCACGACTAGCGGGGAACAATGAGCAGTTCTTC. It codes for CASSPRLAGNNEQFF.

This clonotype showed up many times. The J gene is TRBJ2-7, the V gene TRBV4-3, with 11 positions matching TRBD1. The trim removed 3 bases at V and 7 bases at J, leaving 2 bases unmatched. CDR1 LGHNA and CDR2 YSLEER come from the germline V gene. CDR3 length: 13 residues. The CDR3 region is CASSQDRGLEQYF. The DNA for the CDR3 is TGCGCCAGCAGCCAGGACAGGGGGCTGGAGCAGTACTTC.

This clonotype was detected a few times. The chain links TRBV7-8 to TRBJ1-5; D remains unclear. The CDR3 has 14 residues. The V end lost 1 base, the J end lost 5 bases, and 9 bases lay between the germline ends. The V gene's germline CDR1 is SGHVS and CDR2 FQNEAQ. CDR3 residues: CASSLGGFYQPQHF. In nucleotides, the CDR3 is TGTGCCAGCAGCTTAGGGGGTTTTTATCAGCCCCAGCATTTT.

This clonotype has ten or more counts. The chain links TRBV12-3 or TRBV12-4 to TRBJ2-2; D is perhaps TRBD1 (6 bases). The CDR3 spans 15 residues. Trimming shortened V by 6 bases and J by 0 bases, and 11 bases separated the two germline ends. The chain's CDR3 is CASRRRQANTGELFF. The CDR3 DNA reads as TGTGCCAGCAGACGTAGACAGGCGAACACCGGGGAGCTGTTTTTT.

This clonotype showed up many times. The chain joins TRBV10-3 to TRBJ2-7, with 10 bases that match TRBD2. V lost 0 bases, J lost 5 bases, and 4 bases stayed unmatched. The CDR3 runs to 15 residues. The germline gives CDR1 ENHRY, CDR2 SYGVKD. The CDR3 DNA is TGTGCCATCAGTGAGTCTAGGCTAGCGGGAGACGAGCAGTACTTC. This encodes CAISESRLAGDEQYF.

The sample holds a few counts of this clonotype. The chain has TRBV5-6 and TRBJ1-1; a possible D gene is TRBD1 (5 bases). The V gene lost 6 bases and the J gene lost 1 base, with 10 bases spanning the gap. In germline, CDR1 is SGHDT, CDR2 YYEEEE. This CDR3 spans 13 amino acids. The CDR3 here is CASTGTRNTEAFF. The CDR3 region has the DNA TGTGCCAGCACCGGGACCCGGAACACTGAAGCTTTCTTT.

This clonotype was observed many times. V and J are TRBV12-3 or TRBV12-4 and TRBJ1-5; the D gene is possibly TRBD1 (6 bases). The V and J ends lost 1 base and 7 bases respectively, with 8 bases between them. The CDR3 totals 13 residues. CDR3 loop: CASSLGRGQPQHF. CDR3 DNA: TGTGCCAGCAGTTTAGGAAGGGGGCAGCCCCAGCATTTT.

The V call is TRBV3-1, the J call TRBJ1-5; 9 bases map to TRBD1. Germline V gene sequence: CDR1 LGHDT, CDR2 YNNKEL (reference sequence). CDR3 length: 14 amino acids. V was pared by 1 base and J by 13 bases, with 8 bases of the junction left unmatched. CDR3 sequence: CASSQGNRDREQHF. As DNA, the CDR3 is TGTGCCAGCAGCCAAGGGAATCGGGACAGGGAGCAGCATTTT.

A note on this clonotype: A much larger clone sits a single nucleotide away, making a read error possible. The chain is built from TRBV6-1 and TRBJ1-5, with 10 bases lining up with TRBD1. In germline, CDR1 is MNHNS, CDR2 SASEGT. The CDR3 is made up of 14 amino acids. The CDR3 nucleotides are TGTGCCAGCAGGGCGACAGGGGGCAATCGGCCCCAGCATTTT. Translated: CASRATGGNRPQHF.

The sample holds many counts of this clonotype. This chain links TRBV7-2 with TRBJ2-5; TRBD2 matches at 10 bases. V shed 4 bases, J shed 4 bases, and the junction held 12 bases outside the gene matches. Germline CDR1 SGHTA, CDR2 FQGNSA. The CDR3 runs to 17 residues. The chain's CDR3 is CASSSPRASGSTETQYF. In DNA form, the CDR3 reads TGTGCCAGCAGCTCCCCCAGGGCTAGCGGGAGCACAGAGACCCAGTACTTC.

This clonotype has a handful of counts. This may be a read error, as it is one base from a much larger clone. This chain connects TRBV7-9 to TRBJ2-7, with TRBD2 matching 9 bases. Trimming removed 5 bases from V and 4 bases from J; junction bases left unmatched: 15. This CDR3 contains 17 residues. Germline assignment: CDR1 SEHNR and CDR2 FQNEAQ (reference sequence). The CDR3 loop is CASSTRTSERNSYEQYF. In nucleotides, the CDR3 is TGTGCCAGCAGCACACGGACTAGCGAGAGAAATTCTTACGAGCAGTACTTC.